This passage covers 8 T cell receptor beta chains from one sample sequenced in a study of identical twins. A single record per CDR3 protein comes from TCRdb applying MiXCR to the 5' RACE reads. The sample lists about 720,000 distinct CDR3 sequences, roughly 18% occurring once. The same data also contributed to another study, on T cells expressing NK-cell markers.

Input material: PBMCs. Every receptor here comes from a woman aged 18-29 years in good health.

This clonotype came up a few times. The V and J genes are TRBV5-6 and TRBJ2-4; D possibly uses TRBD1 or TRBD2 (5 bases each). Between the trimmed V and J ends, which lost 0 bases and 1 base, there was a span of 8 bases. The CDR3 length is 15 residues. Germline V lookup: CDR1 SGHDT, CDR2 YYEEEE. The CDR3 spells CASSLVGDAKNIQYF. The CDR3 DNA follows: TGTGCCAGCAGCTTGGTGGGGGACGCCAAAAACATTCAGTACTTC.

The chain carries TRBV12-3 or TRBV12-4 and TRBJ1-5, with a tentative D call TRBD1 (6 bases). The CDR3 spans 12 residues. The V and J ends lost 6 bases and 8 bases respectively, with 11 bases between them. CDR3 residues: CASSTGLKPQHF. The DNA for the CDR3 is TGTGCCAGCAGCACAGGGTTGAAGCCCCAGCATTTT.

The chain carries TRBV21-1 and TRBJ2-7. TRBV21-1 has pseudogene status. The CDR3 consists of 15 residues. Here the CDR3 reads CASGIAGGSSYEQYF. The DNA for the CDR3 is TGTGCCAGCGGGATAGCGGGAGGGAGCTCCTACGAGCAGTACTTC.

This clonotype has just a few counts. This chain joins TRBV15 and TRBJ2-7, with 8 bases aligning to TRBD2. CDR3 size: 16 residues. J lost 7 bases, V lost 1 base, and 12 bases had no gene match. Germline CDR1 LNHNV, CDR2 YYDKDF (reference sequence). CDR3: CATSRGAGAGVREQYF. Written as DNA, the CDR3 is TGTGCCACCAGCAGAGGAGCGGGGGCAGGAGTACGAGAGCAGTACTTC.

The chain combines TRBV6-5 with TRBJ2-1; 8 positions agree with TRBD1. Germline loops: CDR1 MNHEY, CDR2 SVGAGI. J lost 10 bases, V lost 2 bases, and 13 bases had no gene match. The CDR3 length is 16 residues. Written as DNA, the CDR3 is TGTGCCAGCAGTTACAGGCAGGGGGCGACCGGAAGGGAGCAGTTCTTC. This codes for CASSYRQGATGREQFF.

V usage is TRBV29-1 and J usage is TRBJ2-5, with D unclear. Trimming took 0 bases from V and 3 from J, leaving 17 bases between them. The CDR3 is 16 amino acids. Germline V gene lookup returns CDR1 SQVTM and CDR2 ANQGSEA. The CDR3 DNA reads TGCAGCGTTGAAGATTCCACCGGCTGGCGAGAAGAGACCCAGTACTTC. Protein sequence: CSVEDSTGWREETQYF.

CDR3 in DNA: TGTGCCAGCAGCTTAGGGGGGGCACCCTACGAGCAGTACTTC. It specifies CASSLGGAPYEQYF. This sequence joins TRBV7-9 and TRBJ2-7; D possibly uses TRBD1 or TRBD2 (6 bases each). The CDR3 length is 14 residues. Germline V gene lookup returns CDR1 SEHNR and CDR2 FQNEAQ (reference sequence). The germline V and J ends were trimmed by 1 base and 2 bases, with 9 bases remaining between them.

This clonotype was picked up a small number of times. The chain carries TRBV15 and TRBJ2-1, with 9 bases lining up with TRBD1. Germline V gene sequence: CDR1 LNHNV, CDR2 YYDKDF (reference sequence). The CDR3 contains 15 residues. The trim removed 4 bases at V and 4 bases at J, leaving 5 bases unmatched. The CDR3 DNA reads TGTGCCACCAGCAAAAGGGACAGGGTTTACAATGAGCAGTTCTTC. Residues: CATSKRDRVYNEQFF.